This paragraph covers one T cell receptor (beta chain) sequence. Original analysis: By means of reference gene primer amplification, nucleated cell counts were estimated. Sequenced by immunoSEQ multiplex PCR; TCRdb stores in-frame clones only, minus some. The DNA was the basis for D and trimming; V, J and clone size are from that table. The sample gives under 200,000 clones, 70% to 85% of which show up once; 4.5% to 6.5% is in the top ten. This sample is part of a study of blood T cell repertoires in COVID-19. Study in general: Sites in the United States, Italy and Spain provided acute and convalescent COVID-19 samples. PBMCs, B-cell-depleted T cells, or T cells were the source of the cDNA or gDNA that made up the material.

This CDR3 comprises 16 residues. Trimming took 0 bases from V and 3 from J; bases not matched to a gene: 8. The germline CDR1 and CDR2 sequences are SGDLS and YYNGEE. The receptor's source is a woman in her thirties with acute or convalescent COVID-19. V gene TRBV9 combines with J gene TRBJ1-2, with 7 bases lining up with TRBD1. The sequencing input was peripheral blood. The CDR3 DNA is TGTGCCAGCAGCGTAGCTTCTGGAGGGGGCGACTATGGCTACACCTTC. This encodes CASSVASGGGDYGYTF.